This TCR beta chain was recorded in a study of Ad26.COV2.S vaccination and SARS-CoV-2 variants. Across the study: Into the muscle, Ad26.COV2.S was dosed once or twice, 56 days apart. Study outcomes and limitations: The study found similar non-spike TCR breadth in vaccine and placebo recipients. It was reported that spike-specific CD8+ and CD4+ T cell responses were substantially broad after vaccination.

This clone has only one observation. No antigen is known for it. Indicated treatment: around 19 received Ad26.COV2.S at low or high dose, single or two shots; 5 received placebo; per-sample allocation not given. Collection of the samples took place on day 63 after the first injection of vaccine or placebo. Sequencing was performed with immunoSEQ multiplex PCR; in TCRdb, only in-frame clones are kept and a portion is missing. The sample lists fewer than 400,000 clones, around nine tenths seen once, with about 3.6% in the top ten. Germline V gives CDR1 SGHVS, CDR2 FNYEAQ. V lost 0 bases and J lost 4, with 16 bases in between. CDR3 size: 18 residues.

The sequences come from peripheral blood, collected in a trial of Ad26.COV2.S vaccine versus placebo. The chain couples TRBV7-6 to TRBJ2-6; D perhaps matches TRBD2 (7 bases). This sequence originates from a person between 18 and 59 years old who received the Ad26.COV2.S COVID-19 vaccine or a placebo. CDR3 in amino acids: CASSLAAVGGAGANVLTF. CDR3 DNA: TGTGCCAGCAGCTTAGCCGCCGTGGGGGGGGCCGGGGCCAACGTCCTGACTTTC.